This entry describes one T cell receptor beta chain. No cognate antigen has been identified for it. The sample holds no much larger clone one base away, and base qualities are not on file. The immunoSEQ Assay, a bias-controlled multiplex PCR, was used to amplify TCRbeta CDR3 regions from genomic DNA. The authors' analysis ran thus. The number of nucleated cells in each sample was estimated by amplification of reference gene primers within the assay. Sequence reads were collapsed and filtered to measure the absolute abundance of every unique TCRbeta CDR3 rearrangement. Productive Simpson clonality was computed per sample as the square root of Simpson's diversity index over productive rearrangements. TCRdb's version of the immuneACCESS table is confined to in-frame rearrangements and falls short of the full clone set. An unresolved V gene accounts for under half of the shortfall where checked; the remainder is of unknown origin. From that table come the V and J calls and clone size; the DNA was used to work out D and trimming. Present in this sample are roughly 190,000 clones, 80% to 90% of which were seen just once. Roughly 3.9% of the sample is held by the ten biggest clonotypes.

CDR1 and CDR2 (SGHNT, YENEEA) derive from the germline V gene. The CDR3, cysteine through phenylalanine, is 14 amino acids long. Kept here is only the CDR3 DNA, which spans 42 bases and is read in frame from base 1. V and J lose 1 base and 3 bases, and a span of 9 bases separates them. This sample was included in a study of blood T cell repertoires in COVID-19 (dated by TCRdb to about 2020). A note on the overall study: Samples covering the acute and convalescent phases of COVID-19 were provided by collaborators in the United States, Italy and Spain. The samples were drawn from the first 160 participants of the ongoing ImmuneRACE study and from more than 1,000 subjects provided by 6 global collaborators. Deeply sampled blood TCRbeta repertoires from subjects exposed to, actively infected with, or recovered from COVID-19 were included in the dataset. Where HLA class I and class II types were available, the types were taken from metadata supplied by the sample provider, not from assay-based typing. Nearly every sample came with metadata listing a de-identified subject ID, COVID-19 status, age in years and sex. The prospective study material was composed of cDNA or gDNA derived from T cells, B-cell-depleted T cells, or PBMCs. The repertoires were made available in a free public database intended to serve as a resource for research on the immune response to SARS-CoV-2.

Points the paper makes about the study in general: The quantity of clinical and demographic metadata differed by source and by participant and was supplied without curation.

The collaborating institutions used their own protocols to collect whole blood in K2EDTA tubes. For TCRbeta analysis, collaborator samples were shipped as frozen whole blood, as isolated PBMCs, or as DNA extracted from either sample type. The sequencing sample was made of peripheral blood. The clonotype originates from a man younger than 35 with active or convalescent COVID-19. The sequence joins TRBV11-3 to TRBJ1-1; the D gene is not confidently resolved. The nucleotide sequence reads TGTGCCAGCAGCTTAGGCGGGGTGGACACTGAAGCTTTCTTT. It specifies CASSLGGVDTEAFF.